This entry describes one T cell receptor beta chain. What it binds is unknown. V trimming: 2 bases; J trimming: 7 bases; junction bases outside the gene matches: 9. The CDR3 extends over 15 amino acids. The germline V gene has CDR1 SNHLY and CDR2 FYNNEI. The sample originates from a study of cytomegalovirus exposure and HLA in healthy donors. General study findings and limits: Diagnosis of cytomegalovirus status made by the classifier reportedly showed high specificity and sensitivity. First-cohort TCR clusters were later found to tend to co-occur in the roughly 110 validation repertoires. The majority of TCR sequences were rare, yet some public TCRs appeared in many donors. Three CMV-associated chains proved CMV antigen-specific in vitro.

This table comes from immunoSEQ multiplex PCR, and its TCRdb copy is limited to in-frame clones, with some not included. Among 200,000 or so clones, 75% to 85% were seen once, and the ten largest hold roughly an eighth. The receptor comes from a woman younger than 45 in good health and CMV-seropositive. This chain links TRBV2 with TRBJ2-3; 7 positions agree with TRBD2. The material sequenced was PBMCs. This CDR3 is CASSERLALTHTQYF. The CDR3 DNA follows: TGTGCCAGCAGTGAAAGACTAGCCCTCACGCATACGCAGTATTTT.